This T cell receptor (beta chain) was captured by sequencing in a study of blood T cell repertoires in COVID-19. At the level of the study: Acute and convalescent COVID-19 specimens originated in the United States, Italy and Spain. The analysed material was cDNA or gDNA that came from T cells, B-cell-depleted T cells, or PBMCs.

Germline values: CDR1 LGHDT, CDR2 YNNKEL (reference sequence). This CDR3 contains 15 residues. This clone showed up just a few times. Original handling: The assay estimated nucleated cells by amplifying reference gene primers. This table comes from immunoSEQ multiplex PCR, and its TCRdb copy is limited to in-frame clones, with some not included. D and trimming come from the DNA, and the V and J calls and clone size come from that table. This table holds 200,000 to 250,000 clones, around 83% found once. The sequenced material came from peripheral blood. The gene calls are TRBV3-1 (or the pseudogene TRBV3-2) and TRBJ2-7; D is possibly TRBD2 (5 bases). The receptor was derived from a middle-aged man who had recovered from COVID-19. CDR3 sequence (DNA): TGTGCGACCTCCCCCGCCCGATCGGGGACCTACGAGCAGTACTTC. The encoded protein is CATSPARSGTYEQYF.